A selection of T cell receptor beta chains follows, all from one sample in a study of CD8+ T cells in alopecia areata. TCRdb keeps only in-frame clones here, not all; method: immunoSEQ multiplex PCR. The sample records approximately 150,000 clones, 80% to 90% being singletons. The input for sequencing was CD8+ T cells sorted from blood, taken at week 0. These receptors were collected from a human donor with alopecia areata. Both conserved end residues are part of each CDR3. The D gene is left open where the match is weak. Size values are once, few and many counts, or a class for expanded clones, and some rows have none.

TGTGCCAGCAGTTCTCGACAGGGGCCAATTGGCTATGGCTACACCTTC CASSSRQGPIGYGYTF TRBJ1-2 TRBD1 TRBV27 .
TGCGCCAGCAGCCTCGGGACTAGCGTCCTTGATGAGCAGTTCTTC CASSLGTSVLDEQFF TRBJ2-1 TRBD2 TRBV5-1 .
TGCGCCAGCAGCCAAGAATTGCTAGCGGGATTCTACGAGCAGTACTTC CASSQELLAGFYEQYF TRBJ2-7 TRBD2 TRBV4-1 .
TGTGCCAGTAGTATGGAAGTCCTGGGAAGCACTGAAGCTTTCTTT CASSMEVLGSTEAFF TRBJ1-1 . TRBV19 .
TGCGCCAGCAGCCAAGATCCCCCCAGCGGGAGTGAGTACAATGAGCAGTTCTTC CASSQDPPSGSEYNEQFF TRBJ2-1 TRBD2 TRBV4-1 .
TGCGCCAGCAGGATACAGGGGGGAAGCAATCAGCCCCAGCATTTT CASRIQGGSNQPQHF TRBJ1-5 TRBD1 TRBV23-1 .
TGTGCCAGCAGCCAAGATGCGGAACTAGAGCAGTTCTTC CASSQDAELEQFF TRBJ2-1 . TRBV7-2 .
TGTGCCAGCAGTTTACAAGTTCCGGGACAGGGGGCGAGGGGCACAGATACGCAGTATTTT CASSLQVPGQGARGTDTQYF TRBJ2-3 TRBD1 TRBV27 .
TGTGCCAGCGGCGGACAGACTGAAGCTTTCTTT CASGGQTEAFF TRBJ1-1 . TRBV2 .
TGTGCCTGGACAGGGTTCTCCTACGAGCAGTACTTC CAWTGFSYEQYF TRBJ2-7 . TRBV30 .
TGCGCCAGCAGCTTATCGGAGCCCTCCTACGAGCAGTACTTC CASSLSEPSYEQYF TRBJ2-7 . TRBV5-1 .
TGTGCCAGCAGTTTATCCAGTCGTGGCTACGAGCAGTACTTC CASSLSSRGYEQYF TRBJ2-7 . TRBV27 .
TGTGCCAGCAGCCCGTCACTTACCGGGGAGCTGTTTTTT CASSPSLTGELFF TRBJ2-2 . TRBV14 once
TGTGCCAGCAGCGTCTCTGGGGCCAACGTCCTGACTTTC CASSVSGANVLTF TRBJ2-6 . TRBV9 .
TGTGCCAGCAGCCAAGGGCAGACTAGCACAGATACGCAGTATTTT CASSQGQTSTDTQYF TRBJ2-3 . TRBV14 few
TGTGCCAGCATTAGAGGACAGTCCTACGAGCAGTACTTC CASIRGQSYEQYF TRBJ2-7 . TRBV6-6 .
TGCAGCGTTGAAGATCTTGGCAATGAAGCCTACGAGCAGTACTTC CSVEDLGNEAYEQYF TRBJ2-7 . TRBV29-1 .